This T cell receptor beta chain was recorded in a study of OX40 agonist ivuxolimab in advanced cancers. Autoimmune disease history or systemic immunosuppression led to patient exclusion. Samples of blood were obtained at baseline, on cycle 4 day 1, and on cycle 7 day 1. Remarks on this clone: Its antigen is unidentified.

Notes on the study in general: Clonal expansion was seen in CD4+ and CD8+ blood T cells by week 6 at 0.1 to 3.0 mg/kg.

Measured with immunoSEQ multiplex PCR; TCRdb has only the in-frame clones, and not every one. The sample comprises 20,000 to 25,000 clones, 75% to 85% of which are singletons, and roughly 9.8% rests with the top ten. The sample in question was CD4+ or CD8+ T cells sorted from blood, obtained in a trial of the OX40 agonist ivuxolimab. The sequence came from an adult with an advanced solid tumor such as melanoma, head and neck, liver or kidney cancer.

The CDR3 sequence is CASSLADRETQYF. In DNA form, the CDR3 reads TGTGCCAGCAGCTTAGCGGACAGAGAGACCCAGTACTTC. The rearrangement joins TRBV11-3 to TRBJ2-5, with D possibly TRBD1 on 6 matching bases. Looked up from germline, CDR1 is SGHNT and CDR2 is YENEEA. The length of the CDR3 is 13 residues. V was pared by 1 base and J by 4 bases, with 7 bases between.